Here is one TCR beta chain with its context. The data originate from a study of blood T cells in healthy people across ages. Sample-barcoded 5' priming and a J-beta primer mix drove a second PCR of about 7 to 12 cycles. Each cDNA molecule was tagged by a template-switch adaptor that had 12 random nucleotides. TCRdb processed the 5' RACE reads anew with MiXCR; each CDR3 protein has one entry. The profile shows 1 million or so distinct CDR3 sequences, 20% to 25% of them singletons. The germline gives CDR1 SQVTM, CDR2 ANQGSEA. There are 12 residues in the CDR3. V lost 4 bases and J lost 4, with 10 bases in between. The same sample was also used in a study of T cells of mothers and their children. From that study: Added by the second PCR's M1S primer were sample barcodes and 2-4 random nucleotides.

This TCR came from a girl aged 2 to 10 in good health. This sequence joins TRBV29-1 and TRBJ2-5; tentatively, D is TRBD1 or TRBD2 (6 bases each). Specimen: blood. The chain's CDR3 is CSVAGARETQYF. The CDR3, as DNA: TGCAGCGTTGCGGGGGCGAGAGAGACCCAGTACTTC.